The 15 T cell receptor beta chains presented below share a single source sample, sequenced in a study of blood T cell repertoires in COVID-19. Data came from immunoSEQ multiplex PCR; TCRdb stores just in-frame clones and leaves some out. Of under 300,000 clones listed, more than 75% are singletons. The sample consisted of PBMCs or T cells enriched from blood (not recorded which). The receptor source for this set is a woman aged 40 to 50 with acute COVID-19.

J is TRBJ2-5 and V is TRBV29-1; D perhaps matches TRBD1 (5 bases). Germline V CDR1 and CDR2: SQVTM, ANQGSEA. The CDR3 runs 15 residues. Trimming took 3 bases from V and 5 from J, leaving 19 bases between them. This CDR3 is CSVDGSLGKGETQYF. As DNA, the CDR3 is TGCAGCGTTGACGGGTCGCTAGGAAAGGGGGAGACCCAGTACTTC.

This chain connects TRBV5-5 to TRBJ2-3; tentative D call: TRBD1 (6 bases). Germline V gene data show CDR1 as SGHKS and CDR2 as YYEKEE (reference sequence). With 4 bases removed from V and 4 bases from J, the gap between germline ends came to 16 bases. The CDR3 covers 15 residues. As DNA, the CDR3 is TGTGCCAGCAGCGGGCTGGGGGCAGGGTCAGATACGCAGTATTTT. Its translation: CASSGLGAGSDTQYF.

This chain joins TRBV5-1 and TRBJ2-3, with 13 bases fitting TRBD2. In germline, CDR1 is SGHRS, CDR2 YFSETQ. Trimming at V came to 5 bases and at J to 2 bases, leaving 8 bases not matched to a gene. This CDR3 spans 17 amino acids. The CDR3 DNA sequence: TGCGCCAGCAGACCGTCACTAGCGGGGGGGCTCACAGATACGCAGTATTTT. Protein product: CASRPSLAGGLTDTQYF.

The V and J genes are TRBV12-3 or TRBV12-4 and TRBJ1-2; 8 positions agree with TRBD1. This CDR3 has 12 residues. The trim removed 5 bases at V and 11 bases at J, leaving 7 bases unmatched. CDR3 DNA: TGTGCCAGCAGTAACACGGACAGGGATTACACCTTC. Translation gives CASSNTDRDYTF.

The chain carries TRBV6-5 and TRBJ1-3; no definite D call. There are 14 residues in the CDR3. Trimming stripped 5 bases from V and 4 bases from J, with 12 bases between. Germline V CDR1 and CDR2: MNHEY, SVGAGI. DNA of the CDR3: TGTGCCAGCAGTCCCAGAGCGGGGGGAAACACCATATATTTT. This sequence encodes CASSPRAGGNTIYF.

The rearrangement joins TRBV11-2 to TRBJ1-2, with D tentatively TRBD1 (6 bases). CDR1 SGHAT and CDR2 FQNNGV come from the germline V gene. The CDR3 consists of 13 residues. Trimming pared 1 base from V and 8 bases from J, leaving 11 bases between. CDR3 in amino acids: CASSLVTGRGYTF. The CDR3 bases are TGTGCCAGCAGCTTAGTCACAGGGCGAGGCTACACCTTC.

The gene calls are TRBV28 and TRBJ2-7; D is possibly TRBD2 (6 bases). Looked up from germline, CDR1 is MDHEN and CDR2 is SYDVKM. Trimming removed 3 bases at V and 9 bases at J, with 12 bases between. CDR3 length: 12 residues. The CDR3 DNA follows: TGTGCCAGCAGTTTCCCAATGGGGGGGCAGTACTTC. Encoded protein: CASSFPMGGQYF.

Only one count was recorded for this clone. V is TRBV30 and J is TRBJ2-5, with 7 bases aligning to TRBD1. Trimming removed 4 bases from V and 7 bases from J; junction bases left unmatched: 9. CDR3 length equals 13 residues. Germline V gene data show CDR1 as GTSNPN and CDR2 as SVGIG (reference sequence). The CDR3 reads CAWIRDSRGTQYF. The CDR3 DNA sequence: TGTGCCTGGATAAGGGACAGTCGAGGGACCCAGTACTTC.

V and J are TRBV4-1 and TRBJ1-2; 7 nucleotides agree with TRBD1. Germline CDR1 reads MGHRA; CDR2 reads YSYEKL. Trimming at V came to 0 bases and at J to 4 bases, leaving 5 bases not matched to a gene. This CDR3 region has 15 residues. CDR3 DNA: TGCGCCAGCAGCCAAGAACAGACAGGGATCTATGGCTACACCTTC. This encodes CASSQEQTGIYGYTF.

J is TRBJ2-5 and V is TRBV18; tentative D call: TRBD1 (6 bases). Germline loops: CDR1 KGHSH, CDR2 LQKENI. V was cut by 3 bases and J by 1 base, with 9 bases left in between. This CDR3 is 14 amino acids long. The CDR3 sequence is CASSPIRGQETQYF. In DNA form, the CDR3 reads TGTGCCAGCTCACCGATCAGGGGCCAAGAGACCCAGTACTTC.

V usage is TRBV5-1 and J usage is TRBJ2-7, with D hard to call. The V end lost 3 bases, the J end lost 5 bases, and 15 bases lay between the germline ends. The V gene's germline CDR1 is SGHRS and CDR2 YFSETQ. The CDR3 consists of 14 residues. The CDR3 region has the DNA TGCGCCAGCAGCTACCAAGCGAATCCGGACGAGCAGTACTTC. This sequence encodes CASSYQANPDEQYF.

This chain uses TRBV18 with TRBJ2-5; weak D call: TRBD1 (5 bases). Germline loops: CDR1 KGHSH, CDR2 LQKENI. The germline V and J ends were trimmed by 3 bases and 1 base, with 9 bases remaining between them. CDR3 length: 14 residues. The CDR3 nucleotides read TGTGCCAGCTCACCTAAAGGGGCCCAAGAGACCCAGTACTTC. This encodes CASSPKGAQETQYF. The whole variable domain, filled in from reference TRBV18 and TRBJ2-5, reads NAGVMQNPRHLVRRRGQEARLRCSPMKGHSHVYWYRQLPEEGLKFMVYLQKENIIDESGMPKERFSAEFPKEGPSILRIQQVVRGDSAAYFCASSPKGAQETQYFGPGTRLLVL.

The rearrangement joins TRBV3-1 (or the pseudogene TRBV3-2) to TRBJ1-1; 7 bases match TRBD1. Germline assignment: CDR1 LGHDT and CDR2 YNNKEL (reference sequence). After removal of 1 base from V and 7 bases from J, the junction contained 6 bases not matched to a gene. The CDR3 spans 14 residues. CDR3 DNA: TGTGCCAGCAGCCAAGGATGGCAGGGGGGTGAAGCTTTCTTT. As protein: CASSQGWQGGEAFF.

V and J are TRBV2 and TRBJ1-2; D is possibly TRBD1 (6 bases). V lost 3 bases, J lost 8 bases, and 16 bases lay in between. The CDR3 is made up of 14 amino acids. Germline CDR1 reads SNHLY; CDR2 reads FYNNEI. CDR3 sequence reads: CASSEIMGARGYTF. CDR3 DNA: TGTGCCAGCAGTGAGATAATGGGGGCGCGGGGCTACACCTTC.

This clone was detected only a few times. The chain couples TRBV6-5 to TRBJ2-1, with 11 bases fitting TRBD2. Germline values: CDR1 MNHEY, CDR2 SVGAGI. J gave up 9 bases and V 5 bases, and 9 bases lay outside the gene matches. The CDR3 sequence is 15 residues long. The CDR3: CASSRELAGEGEQFF. CDR3 sequence (DNA): TGTGCCAGCAGTCGCGAACTAGCGGGAGAAGGTGAGCAGTTCTTC.